A selection of T cell receptor beta chains follows, all from one sample in a study of CD8+ T cells in alopecia areata. Generated by immunoSEQ multiplex PCR, the TCRdb table keeps only in-frame clones and is missing some. This repertoire shows around 150,000 clones, less than 70% found once; its top ten account for 12% to 15%. The sequencing used CD4+ T cells sorted from blood, collected at week 24, from a patient treated with tofacitinib. These receptors were collected from a human donor with alopecia areata. Each CDR3 is given with its conserved first and last residue. A D gene is named only where the DNA matches it firmly. Clone size is not always given. Where it is, it says once, few, many or a class for expanded clones.

clone size: NA; D gene: TRBD1; V gene: TRBV5-1; J gene: TRBJ1-2; CDR3 protein: CASSSGQGSHGYTF; CDR3 DNA: TGCGCCAGCAGCTCGGGACAGGGGAGCCATGGCTACACCTTC
clone size: NA; D gene: TRBD2; V gene: TRBV2; J gene: TRBJ2-5; CDR3 protein: CASRRSGLQETQYF; CDR3 DNA: TGTGCCAGCAGACGTAGCGGGTTGCAAGAGACCCAGTACTTC
clone size: few; D gene: NA; V gene: TRBV6-5; J gene: TRBJ2-5; CDR3 protein: CASSYSRGQETQYF; CDR3 DNA: TGTGCCAGCAGTTACTCGCGAGGACAAGAGACCCAGTACTTC
clone size: NA; D gene: TRBD1; V gene: TRBV30; J gene: TRBJ2-2; CDR3 protein: CAWATGANTGELFF; CDR3 DNA: TGTGCCTGGGCGACAGGGGCGAACACCGGGGAGCTGTTTTTT
clone size: NA; D gene: NA; V gene: TRBV7-6; J gene: TRBJ2-5; CDR3 protein: CASSLKYARNQETQYF; CDR3 DNA: TGTGCCAGCAGCTTAAAGTATGCACGGAATCAAGAGACCCAGTACTTC
clone size: NA; D gene: NA; V gene: TRBV2; J gene: TRBJ1-3; CDR3 protein: CASSDEGISGNTIYF; CDR3 DNA: TGTGCCAGCAGTGACGAGGGAATCTCTGGAAACACCATATATTTT
clone size: medium-sized; D gene: NA; V gene: TRBV7-9; J gene: TRBJ1-4; CDR3 protein: CASRRGEGNEKLFF; CDR3 DNA: TGTGCCAGCAGGAGAGGGGAGGGAAATGAAAAACTGTTTTTT
clone size: NA; D gene: NA; V gene: TRBV19; J gene: TRBJ2-1; CDR3 protein: CASSRGASYNEQFF; CDR3 DNA: TGTGCCAGTAGTCGGGGGGCGTCCTACAATGAGCAGTTCTTC
clone size: NA; D gene: TRBD1; V gene: TRBV7-9; J gene: TRBJ2-7; CDR3 protein: CASRVGQEASEQYF; CDR3 DNA: TGTGCCAGCAGAGTCGGACAGGAAGCGTCCGAGCAGTACTTC
clone size: few; D gene: NA; V gene: TRBV11-2; J gene: TRBJ1-6; CDR3 protein: CASSLGNSPLHF; CDR3 DNA: TGTGCCAGCAGCTTAGGGAATTCACCCCTCCACTTT
clone size: NA; D gene: NA; V gene: TRBV6-1; J gene: TRBJ1-5; CDR3 protein: CASSPDRNQPQHF; CDR3 DNA: TGTGCCAGCAGCCCCGACAGAAATCAGCCCCAGCATTTT
clone size: few; D gene: NA; V gene: TRBV7-2; J gene: TRBJ1-4; CDR3 protein: CASSNTRAGVNNEKLFF; CDR3 DNA: TGTGCCAGCAGCAACACAAGAGCCGGGGTGAATAATGAAAAACTGTTTTTT
clone size: NA; D gene: NA; V gene: TRBV5-1; J gene: TRBJ2-2; CDR3 protein: CASSLAQGGTGELFF; CDR3 DNA: TGCGCCAGCAGCTTGGCCCAGGGAGGCACCGGGGAGCTGTTTTTT
clone size: NA; D gene: TRBD1; V gene: TRBV19; J gene: TRBJ1-6; CDR3 protein: CASSITGGFHSPLHF; CDR3 DNA: TGTGCCAGTAGTATTACAGGGGGCTTCCATTCACCCCTCCACTTT
clone size: NA; D gene: TRBD2; V gene: TRBV29-1; J gene: TRBJ2-5; CDR3 protein: CSVGSGAGGSYETQYF; CDR3 DNA: TGCAGCGTTGGCTCAGGAGCGGGGGGATCGTATGAGACCCAGTACTTC
clone size: few; D gene: NA; V gene: TRBV29-1; J gene: TRBJ2-5; CDR3 protein: CSVKGSDGETQYF; CDR3 DNA: TGCAGCGTCAAAGGCAGCGACGGCGAGACCCAGTACTTC
clone size: NA; D gene: NA; V gene: TRBV4-1; J gene: TRBJ1-5; CDR3 protein: CASSQEGLENQPQHF; CDR3 DNA: TGCGCCAGCAGCCAAGAGGGGTTGGAAAATCAGCCCCAGCATTTT
clone size: NA; D gene: TRBD1; V gene: TRBV5-4; J gene: TRBJ1-1; CDR3 protein: CASSPTGLNTEAFF; CDR3 DNA: TGTGCCAGCAGCCCGACAGGGTTGAACACTGAAGCTTTCTTT
clone size: NA; D gene: NA; V gene: TRBV19; J gene: TRBJ2-3; CDR3 protein: CASSRPGETDTQYF; CDR3 DNA: TGTGCCAGTAGTAGGCCAGGGGAAACAGATACGCAGTATTTT
clone size: few; D gene: NA; V gene: TRBV25-1; J gene: TRBJ2-7; CDR3 protein: CASSVTGTPIYEQYF; CDR3 DNA: TGTGCCAGCAGCGTTACAGGGACGCCCATCTACGAGCAGTACTTC
clone size: NA; D gene: TRBD1; V gene: TRBV18; J gene: TRBJ1-1; CDR3 protein: CASSPMTGAMNTEAFF; CDR3 DNA: TGTGCCAGCTCACCAATGACAGGGGCCATGAACACTGAAGCTTTCTTT
clone size: NA; D gene: NA; V gene: TRBV29-1; J gene: TRBJ2-1; CDR3 protein: CSVDRLGSYNEQFF; CDR3 DNA: TGCAGCGTTGATCGACTTGGCTCCTACAATGAGCAGTTCTTC
clone size: few; D gene: NA; V gene: TRBV27; J gene: TRBJ1-1; CDR3 protein: CASSLSSWSSTEAFF; CDR3 DNA: TGTGCCAGCAGTTTATCGTCCTGGTCTAGTACTGAAGCTTTCTTT
clone size: few; D gene: NA; V gene: TRBV30; J gene: TRBJ2-6; CDR3 protein: CAWSASTGWGANVLTF; CDR3 DNA: TGTGCCTGGAGTGCCTCAACAGGGTGGGGGGCCAACGTCCTGACTTTC
clone size: NA; D gene: TRBD1; V gene: TRBV6-5; J gene: TRBJ1-5; CDR3 protein: CASSYSRGGGQPQHF; CDR3 DNA: TGTGCCAGCAGTTACTCGAGAGGGGGCGGCCAGCCCCAGCATTTT